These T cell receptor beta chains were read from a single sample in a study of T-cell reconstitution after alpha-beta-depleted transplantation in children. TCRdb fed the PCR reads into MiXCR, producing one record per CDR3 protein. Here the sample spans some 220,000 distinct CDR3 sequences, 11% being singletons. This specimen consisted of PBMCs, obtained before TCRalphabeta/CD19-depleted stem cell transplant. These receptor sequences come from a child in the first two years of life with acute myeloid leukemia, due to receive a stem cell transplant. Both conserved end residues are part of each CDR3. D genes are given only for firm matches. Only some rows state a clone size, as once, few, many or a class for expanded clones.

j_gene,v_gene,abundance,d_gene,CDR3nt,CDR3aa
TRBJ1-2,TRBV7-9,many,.,TGTGCCAGCAGCCCGACAGACTATGGCTACACCTTC,CASSPTDYGYTF
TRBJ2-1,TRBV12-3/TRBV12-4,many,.,TGTGCCAGCAGTTTAATGAGGTGGGAAAGGAACAATGAGCAGTTCTTC,CASSLMRWERNNEQFF
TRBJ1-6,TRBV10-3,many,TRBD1,TGTGCCATCAGTGAACTCTACGCCCCGGGACAGATGAATTCACCCCTCCACTTT,CAISELYAPGQMNSPLHF
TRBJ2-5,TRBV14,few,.,TGTGCCAGCAGCGAATTTGAGACCCAGTACTTC,CASSEFETQYF
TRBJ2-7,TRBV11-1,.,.,TGTGCCAGCAGCTTAGTGGGTTCGGGCGAGCAGTACTTC,CASSLVGSGEQYF
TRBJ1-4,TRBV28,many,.,TGTGCCAGCAGTTTACGGGTCTGGGTAGAAAAACTGTTTTTT,CASSLRVWVEKLFF
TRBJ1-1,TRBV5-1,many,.,TGCGCCAGCACCCGGTGGCAGGGGCGGGTGGCTGAAGCTTTCTTT,CASTRWQGRVAEAFF
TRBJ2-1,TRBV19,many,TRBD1,TGTGCCACCGCCGGGACAGGGGGCAATGAGCAGTTCTTC,CATAGTGGNEQFF
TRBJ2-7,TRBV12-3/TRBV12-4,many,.,TGTGCCAGCAGTTTCCGGGTAAGCTCCTACGAGCAGTACTTC,CASSFRVSSYEQYF
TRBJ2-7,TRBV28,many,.,TGTGCCAGCAGTGTGACAGGTAGCTTCAACGAGCAGTACTTC,CASSVTGSFNEQYF
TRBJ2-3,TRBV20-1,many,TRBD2,TGCAGTGCTAGTGGGACTAGCGGGAGTTTCACAGATACGCAGTATTTT,CSASGTSGSFTDTQYF
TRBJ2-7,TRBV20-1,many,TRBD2,TGCAGTGCTCCGGGGGGATTAACCTACGAGCAGTACTTC,CSAPGGLTYEQYF
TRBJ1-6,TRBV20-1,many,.,TGCAGTGCTAGAGATGGGACCGCTGTTTCACCCCTCCACTTT,CSARDGTAVSPLHF
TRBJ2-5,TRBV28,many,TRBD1,TGTGCCAGCACCCTCCCAGGACAGGTGATGGAGACCCAGTACTTC,CASTLPGQVMETQYF